The 27 T cell receptor beta chains given below trace back to one sample, sequenced in a study of early stage breast cancer tumors. The data were produced by immunoSEQ multiplex PCR, yet TCRdb's version contains in-frame clones alone and is incomplete. Among 30,000 to 35,000 clones listed, roughly 77% were seen once. Sequenced: blood. The origin of the receptors is a person aged 40 to 50 with breast cancer.

The rearrangement joins TRBV29-1 to TRBJ1-1, with D unresolved. V lost 5 bases and J 11 bases, leaving 12 bases between the germline ends. This CDR3 spans 10 amino acids. In germline, CDR1 is SQVTM, CDR2 ANQGSEA. CDR3: CSVRSPEAFF. The CDR3 coding sequence is TGCAGCGTTCGAAGTCCCGAGGCTTTCTTT.

The CDR3 coding sequence is TGCGCCAGCAGCCAAGGGAGGAAACCCCCCTACGAGCAGTACTTC. Translated, it gives CASSQGRKPPYEQYF. V is TRBV4-3 and J is TRBJ2-7; TRBD2 is a possible D gene (5 bases). This CDR3 region has 15 residues. V was trimmed by 1 base and J by 2 bases, leaving 12 bases between them. The germline gives CDR1 LGHNA, CDR2 YSLEER.

The sample holds a few counts of this clone. The chain joins TRBV27 to TRBJ1-4; no clear D. V was cut by 4 bases and J by 7 bases, with 13 bases left in between. This CDR3 is built from 14 residues. Germline-derived CDR1 and CDR2 are MNHEY and SMNVEV (reference sequence). The CDR3 loop reads CASSSGILGEKLFF. For the CDR3, the DNA is TGTGCCAGCAGTTCGGGGATTTTAGGTGAAAAACTGTTTTTT.

The rearrangement uses TRBV19 and TRBJ2-5, with TRBD1 matching 8 bases. The V gene's germline CDR1 is LNHDA and CDR2 SQIVND (reference sequence). V shed 6 bases, J shed 4 bases, and the junction held 7 bases outside the gene matches. This CDR3 has 14 amino acids. CDR3 sequence: CASRTTGGGETQYF. CDR3 in DNA: TGTGCCAGTAGGACAACAGGGGGTGGAGAGACCCAGTACTTC.

Only a few counts were recorded for this clone. The chain links TRBV5-1 to TRBJ2-3; D ambiguous. Trimming removed 0 bases from V and 4 bases from J, with 6 bases in between. In germline, CDR1 is SGHRS, CDR2 YFSETQ. The CDR3 has 13 amino acids. The CDR3 DNA sequence: TGCGCCAGCAGCTTGGGCGGAGCAGATACGCAGTATTTT. Translated: CASSLGGADTQYF.

V usage is TRBV27 and J usage is TRBJ2-1, with 11 bases identical to TRBD2. The CDR3 sequence is 17 residues long. J lost 6 bases, V lost 3 bases, and 10 bases had no gene match. Germline CDR1 is MNHEY and CDR2 is SMNVEV (reference sequence). The CDR3 DNA sequence: TGTGCCAGCAGTTTCCTGAGATTAGCGGGAGGGATCAATGAGCAGTTCTTC. The encoded protein is CASSFLRLAGGINEQFF.

This clone was picked up one time. The rearrangement links TRBV25-1 to TRBJ1-2; D possibly corresponds to TRBD1 (5 bases). There are 14 residues in the CDR3. V was clipped by 4 bases and J by 0 bases, with 9 bases between them. Germline V gene sequence: CDR1 MGHDK, CDR2 SYGVNS. CDR3 DNA: TGTGCCAGCAGTGCGGGACGGACTAACTATGGCTACACCTTC. It is translated as CASSAGRTNYGYTF.

J is TRBJ1-6 and V is TRBV25-1; D is unclear. Germline CDR1 and CDR2: MGHDK and SYGVNS. V lost 2 bases and J lost 14, with 7 bases in between. The CDR3 has 11 residues. The CDR3 coding sequence is TGTGCCAGCAGTGAAGGCGCAACCCTCCACTTT. Its protein is CASSEGATLHF.

In nucleotides, the CDR3 is TGTGCCAGCAGCTTAGCGCTAGGGGGAGGAGACGGCTACACCTTC. It encodes CASSLALGGGDGYTF. The chain combines TRBV7-9 with TRBJ1-2; possible D gene TRBD1, 6 bases. The length of the CDR3 is 15 residues. V was shortened by 0 bases and J by 8 bases, with 16 bases between the two germline ends. Per germline, CDR1 SEHNR and CDR2 FQNEAQ (reference sequence).

This clone was detected a few times. The DNA of the CDR3 is TGTGCCAGCCAGCGGACAGGGGTGAACACCGGGGAGCTGTTTTTT. It translates to CASQRTGVNTGELFF. The chain recombines TRBV18 with TRBJ2-2; the match to TRBD1 covers 9 bases. CDR1 KGHSH and CDR2 LQKENI come from the germline V gene. Trimming cost V 8 bases and J 1 base; bases outside gene matches: 5. This CDR3 has 15 residues.

The chain couples TRBV2 to TRBJ1-3; no definite D call. CDR1 and CDR2 from the germline V gene are SNHLY and FYNNEI. The CDR3 runs to 14 residues. With 5 bases removed from V and 0 bases from J, the gap between germline ends came to 8 bases. This CDR3 is CASSLEFSGNTIYF. The CDR3 coding sequence is TGTGCCAGCAGTCTAGAGTTCTCTGGAAACACCATATATTTT.

This chain links TRBV30 with TRBJ2-1; D not resolved. The germline CDR1 and CDR2 sequences are GTSNPN and SVGIG (reference sequence). CDR3 size: 11 residues. V was trimmed by 2 bases and J by 6 bases, leaving 5 bases between them. The CDR3 here is CAWSLPNEQFF. Here the CDR3 DNA reads TGTGCCTGGAGTCTCCCCAATGAGCAGTTCTTC.

The chain couples TRBV19 to TRBJ2-1; D is perhaps TRBD2 (6 bases). The CDR3 spans 14 residues. Trimming pared 5 bases from V and 0 bases from J, leaving 8 bases between. In germline, CDR1 is LNHDA, CDR2 SQIVND (reference sequence). CDR3 region: CASSSGSSYNEQFF. The CDR3 region has the DNA TGTGCCAGTAGTTCCGGGAGCTCCTACAATGAGCAGTTCTTC.

The V and J genes are TRBV5-8 and TRBJ2-3; 8 positions match TRBD1. Germline trimming cut 4 bases from V and 2 bases from J; bases unmatched to any gene: 6. CDR3 length: 15 amino acids. Germline CDR1 reads SGHTS; CDR2 reads YDEGEE. The CDR3 nucleotides read TGTGCCAGCAGCCCCAGACAGGGGATCACAGATACGCAGTATTTT. As protein: CASSPRQGITDTQYF.

The genes are TRBV4-2 and TRBJ2-7; TRBD2 might be the D (5 bases). Germline lookup yields CDR1 LGHNA and CDR2 YNFKEQ. This CDR3 region has 15 residues. The V end was cut by 0 bases, the J end by 0 bases, with 9 bases between. The CDR3 protein is CASSQDLGSSYEQYF. The CDR3 coding sequence is TGTGCCAGCAGCCAAGATCTGGGGAGCTCCTACGAGCAGTACTTC.

The chain has TRBV11-2 and TRBJ2-7; D could derive from TRBD1 or TRBD2 (5 bases each). The CDR3 loop spans 16 amino acids. The germline V gene encodes CDR1 SGHAT and CDR2 FQNNGV. Trimming left V 6 bases short and J 3 bases short, with 21 bases between. In DNA form, the CDR3 reads TGTGCCAGCAGGAACATTCGAGGGGAGAGGGTCTACGAGCAGTACTTC. Translating gives CASRNIRGERVYEQYF.

The V gene is TRBV9, the J gene TRBJ1-3; D remains ambiguous. From germline, CDR1 is SGDLS and CDR2 YYNGEE. The CDR3 totals 13 residues. V was clipped by 2 bases and J by 1 base, with 4 bases between them. The CDR3 DNA follows: TGTGCCAGCAGCGTCTTATCTGGAAACACCATATATTTT. Residues: CASSVLSGNTIYF.

This chain links TRBV5-6 with TRBJ2-7, with TRBD2 as a possible D gene (7 bases). Per germline, CDR1 SGHDT and CDR2 YYEEEE. CDR3 size: 13 residues. Deletions cut 1 base from V and 6 bases from J, with 11 bases between. The CDR3 loop reads CASSLFGGREQYF. In DNA, the CDR3 is TGTGCCAGCAGCTTGTTCGGGGGGCGCGAGCAGTACTTC.

The chain employs TRBV5-4 and TRBJ1-1, with a weak D call TRBD1 (5 bases). The V gene lost 4 bases and the J gene lost 1 base, with 11 bases spanning the gap. The CDR3 runs to 14 residues. Per germline, CDR1 SGHNT and CDR2 YYREEE (reference sequence). The CDR3 spells CASSGFDRNTEAFF. The CDR3 coding sequence is TGTGCCAGCAGCGGCTTTGACAGGAACACTGAAGCTTTCTTT.

This clone was counted between two and nine times. The rearrangement uses TRBV29-1 and TRBJ1-1; perhaps TRBD1 as D (6 bases). Trimming left V 1 base short and J 1 base short, with 7 bases between. Germline assignment: CDR1 SQVTM and CDR2 ANQGSEA. This CDR3 comprises 13 residues. The CDR3 DNA sequence: TGCAGCGTTGAAGCGGGGGCGAACACTGAAGCTTTCTTT. Translated: CSVEAGANTEAFF.

The chain recombines TRBV29-1 with TRBJ1-1; TRBD1 is a possible D gene (6 bases). The germline gives CDR1 SQVTM, CDR2 ANQGSEA. The ends were cut back, 6 bases at V and 3 bases at J, with 14 bases in the middle. This CDR3 contains 13 residues. The CDR3 sequence: CSVQGIEDTEAFF. The CDR3 DNA follows: TGCAGCGTCCAGGGGATCGAAGACACTGAAGCTTTCTTT.

V usage is TRBV19 and J usage is TRBJ1-5; weak D call: TRBD1 (5 bases). Trimming pared 7 bases from V and 8 bases from J, leaving 21 bases between. Germline V gene lookup returns CDR1 LNHDA and CDR2 SQIVND (reference sequence). CDR3 length: 15 residues. The CDR3 DNA reads TGTGCCAGTAAGGAGGCCGGGAGGGGTATAAAGCCCCAGCATTTT. It is translated as CASKEAGRGIKPQHF.

The rearrangement joins TRBV5-6 to TRBJ2-7, with D hard to call. The germline V gene has CDR1 SGHDT and CDR2 YYEEEE. CDR3 length equals 16 residues. Trimming took off 4 bases at V and 2 bases at J, with 19 bases between the two ends. CDR3 DNA: TGTGCCAGCAGCCCACTCGGTGAGCAGGCGACCTACGAGCAGTACTTC. Protein sequence: CASSPLGEQATYEQYF.

The rearrangement joins TRBV5-1 to TRBJ1-2; 10 bases match TRBD1. From germline, CDR1 is SGHRS and CDR2 YFSETQ. J was trimmed by 3 bases and V by 0 bases; bases with no gene match: 2. The CDR3 contains 15 residues. The CDR3 is CASSLGTGGDYGYTF. The CDR3 DNA follows: TGCGCCAGCAGCTTGGGGACAGGGGGGGACTATGGCTACACCTTC. The full variable domain, with the rest looked up from reference TRBV5-1 and TRBJ1-2, is KAGVTQTPRYLIKTRGQQVTLSCSPISGHRSVSWYQQTPGQGLQFLFEYFSETQRNKGNFPGRFSGRQFSNSRSEMNVSTLELGDSALYLCASSLGTGGDYGYTFGSGTRLTVV.

Of note for this clone: The same CDR3 also results from other DNA sequences found in this sample. The genes are TRBV5-4 and TRBJ2-1, with 8 bases identical to TRBD2. The CDR3 consists of 15 residues. Germline V gives CDR1 SGHNT, CDR2 YYREEE (reference sequence). Trimming cost V 0 bases and J 4 bases; bases outside gene matches: 3. CDR3 in DNA: TGTGCCAGCAGCTTGGGCGGGGGGAGTTACAATGAGCAGTTCTTC. This sequence encodes CASSLGGGSYNEQFF.

CDR3 coding DNA: TGTGCCAGCAGCGTAGGGGAACTGAACACTGAAGCTTTCTTT. Protein: CASSVGELNTEAFF. This chain links TRBV9 with TRBJ1-1; unclear D gene. The CDR3 is 14 amino acids. CDR1 and CDR2 from the germline V gene are SGDLS and YYNGEE. Trimming took 0 bases from V and 0 from J, leaving 6 bases between them.

The chain uses TRBV13 and TRBJ2-6; the D gene could be TRBD1 or TRBD2 (5 bases each). CDR1 and CDR2 (germline): PRHDT, FYEKMQ (reference sequence). The length of the CDR3 is 15 residues. Trimming stripped 5 bases from V and 0 bases from J, with 8 bases between. This chain's CDR3 is CASSVGTSGANVLTF. Written as DNA, the CDR3 is TGTGCCAGCAGCGTGGGGACCTCTGGGGCCAACGTCCTGACTTTC.